The 30 T cell receptor beta chains given below trace back to one sample, sequenced in a study of T cell changes during pregnancy in multiple sclerosis. Produced via immunoSEQ multiplex PCR; TCRdb's table is partial and in-frame only. The sample yields fewer than 50,000 clones, roughly nine tenths seen once. Source: CD8+ T cells from peripheral blood mononuclear cells, taken after pregnancy. The receptors derive from a female donor with multiple sclerosis, enrolled in a pregnancy study.

The V call is TRBV21-1, the J call TRBJ1-6. TRBV21-1 is annotated as a pseudogene. This CDR3 comprises 14 residues. The CDR3 is CASSTRPGNSPLHF. Written as DNA, the CDR3 is TGTGCCAGCAGCACTCGACCCGGGAATTCACCCCTCCACTTT.

The V and J genes are TRBV6-1 and TRBJ1-2; 11 bases are a match to TRBD1. This CDR3 has 14 residues. V was pared by 1 base and J by 6 bases, with 1 base of the junction left unmatched. CDR1 and CDR2 from the germline V gene are MNHNS and SASEGT. Written as DNA, the CDR3 is TGTGCCAGCAGTGAAGGGACAGGGGGCAATGGCTACACCTTC. This codes for CASSEGTGGNGYTF.

The chain couples TRBV5-1 to TRBJ2-3, with 10 nucleotides matching TRBD2. The CDR3 length is 17 residues. Germline CDR1 SGHRS, CDR2 YFSETQ. V trimming: 2 bases; J trimming: 1 base; junction bases outside the gene matches: 7. The CDR3: CASSFRERGGGTDTQYF. The CDR3 nucleotides read TGCGCCAGCAGCTTTAGGGAGCGGGGGGGCGGCACAGATACGCAGTATTTT.

The gene calls are TRBV19 and TRBJ2-3, with D unclear. This CDR3 is 13 amino acids long. Per the germline V gene, CDR1 is LNHDA and CDR2 is SQIVND (reference sequence). The germline V and J ends were trimmed by 3 bases and 2 bases, with 6 bases remaining between them. The CDR3, as DNA: TGTGCCAGTAGTATTGAGCCCACAGATACGCAGTATTTT. This sequence encodes CASSIEPTDTQYF. The full variable domain, completed using reference TRBV19 and TRBJ2-3, is DGGITQSPKYLFRKEGQNVTLSCEQNLNHDAMYWYRQDPGQGLRLIYYSQIVNDFQKGDIAEGYSVSREKKESFPLTVTSAQKNPTAFYLCASSIEPTDTQYFGPGTRLTVL.

The rearrangement links TRBV2 to TRBJ2-3; TRBD2 matches at 11 bases. Trimming took 7 bases from V and 6 from J; bases not matched to a gene: 15. CDR1 and CDR2 from the germline V gene are SNHLY and FYNNEI. The length of the CDR3 is 17 residues. The CDR3: CASTWGLAGGLSDTQYF. The CDR3 coding sequence is TGTGCCAGCACGTGGGGGCTAGCGGGGGGATTATCCGATACGCAGTATTTT.

The CDR3 region has the DNA TGTGCCATCAGTGTGCAGGGGACCACCGGGGAGCTGTTTTTT. Protein product: CAISVQGTTGELFF. This rearrangement joins TRBV10-3 to TRBJ2-2; the D gene is possibly TRBD1 (6 bases). CDR3 length: 14 amino acids. Germline lookup yields CDR1 ENHRY and CDR2 SYGVKD. The ends were cut back, 4 bases at V and 4 bases at J, with 10 bases in the middle.

This clone was seen only a few times. The chain carries TRBV6-4 and TRBJ1-2; 8 bases align to TRBD1. The CDR3 has 16 residues. The germline CDR1 and CDR2 sequences are MRHNA and SNTAGT. Trimming at V came to 6 bases and at J to 1 base, leaving 10 bases not matched to a gene. In DNA form, the CDR3 reads TGTGCCAGCAGCCCAGGGGGCGACCCTCATAACTATGGCTACACCTTC. This sequence encodes CASSPGGDPHNYGYTF.

V is TRBV7-6 and J is TRBJ2-2; possibly TRBD2 for D (5 bases). The germline V gene has CDR1 SGHVS and CDR2 FNYEAQ. V was pared by 0 bases and J by 5 bases, with 7 bases between. The CDR3 is 14 residues long. The CDR3 protein is CASSLARATGELFF. In nucleotides, the CDR3 is TGTGCCAGCAGCTTAGCGCGGGCAACCGGGGAGCTGTTTTTT. Full variable domain (outside the CDR3, taken from reference TRBV7-6 and TRBJ2-2): GAGVSQSPRYKVTKRGQDVALRCDPISGHVSLYWYRQALGQGPEFLTYFNYEAQQDKSGLPNDRFSAERPEGSISTLTIQRTEQRDSAMYRCASSLARATGELFFGEGSRLTVL.

This chain uses TRBV25-1 with TRBJ1-2; D might be TRBD1 (5 bases). The V end was cut by 9 bases, the J end by 4 bases, with 15 bases between. The V gene's germline CDR1 is MGHDK and CDR2 SYGVNS. This CDR3 is built from 13 residues. CDR3 loop: CASYSGTIYGYTF. Written as DNA, the CDR3 is TGTGCCAGTTATTCCGGGACTATCTATGGCTACACCTTC.

Relative to its sample, this clone is medium-sized. A much larger clone is a single base away; this may be a read error. The chain employs TRBV19 and TRBJ1-2; D is ambiguous. There are 11 residues in the CDR3. CDR1 and CDR2 from the germline V gene are LNHDA and SQIVND (reference sequence). V shed 5 bases and J shed 4 bases, with 5 bases lying between them. CDR3 region: CASSHSYGYTF. CDR3 nucleotide sequence: TGTGCCAGTAGTCACAGCTATGGCTACACCTTC.

The genes are TRBV10-1 and TRBJ2-5, with D uncertain. The V and J ends lost 3 bases and 0 bases respectively, with 14 bases between them. Germline CDR1 WNHNN, CDR2 SYGVQD (reference sequence). CDR3 length equals 16 residues. The CDR3 coding sequence is TGCGCCAGCAGTGAAAGAGATCTGCTGTACCAAGAGACCCAGTACTTC. Translated: CASSERDLLYQETQYF.

J is TRBJ1-5 and V is TRBV19; 9 bases fit TRBD1. Germline CDR1 and CDR2: LNHDA and SQIVND (reference sequence). The V gene end was trimmed by 1 base and the J gene end by 7 bases; junction bases not matched to a gene: 8. CDR3 length equals 16 residues. The CDR3 nucleotides read TGTGCCAGTAGTATAGCACGGACAGGGGCCAGGCAGCCCCAGCATTTT. It encodes CASSIARTGARQPQHF.

This clone was picked up one time. V is TRBV29-1 and J is TRBJ2-3; D is unclear. Germline assignment: CDR1 SQVTM and CDR2 ANQGSEA. The V end lost 5 bases, the J end lost 0 bases, and 3 bases lay between the germline ends. The CDR3 covers 11 residues. The CDR3 spells CSVTSTDTQYF. Here the CDR3 DNA reads TGCAGCGTTACTAGCACAGATACGCAGTATTTT.

The V and J genes are TRBV2 and TRBJ1-4; D not certain. Trimming removed 8 bases at V and 7 bases at J, with 11 bases between. The length of the CDR3 is 12 residues. CDR1 is SNHLY, CDR2 FYNNEI, per germline. CDR3 DNA sequence: TGTGCCAGCGAGCGGGAGACTGAAAAACTGTTTTTT. Protein product: CASERETEKLFF.

This chain links TRBV13 with TRBJ1-3, with D perhaps matching TRBD1 (5 bases). Trimming stripped 9 bases from V and 0 bases from J, with 15 bases between. Germline values: CDR1 PRHDT, CDR2 FYEKMQ (reference sequence). The CDR3 sequence is 15 residues long. The CDR3 nucleotides read TGTGCCAGTATGGGGGGAGGGAGCTCTGGAAACACCATATATTTT. Translation gives CASMGGGSSGNTIYF. The full variable domain, in which reference TRBV13 and TRBJ1-3 provide the parts outside the CDR3, is AAGVIQSPRHLIKEKRETATLKCYPIPRHDTVYWYQQGPGQDPQFLISFYEKMQSDKGSIPDRFSAQQFSDYHSELNMSSLELGDSALYFCASMGGGSSGNTIYFGEGSWLTVV.

The chain has TRBV7-3 and TRBJ1-1, with D uncertain. The V end was cut by 5 bases, the J end by 1 base, with 8 bases between. Germline V lookup: CDR1 SGHTA, CDR2 FQGTGA. The CDR3 runs 13 residues. The CDR3 DNA reads as TGTGCCAGCAGCCCCGGAGAGAACACTGAAGCTTTCTTT. Encoded protein: CASSPGENTEAFF.

In this sample, this clone turned up many times. V usage is TRBV4-2 and J usage is TRBJ2-7, with a possible D match to TRBD1 (6 bases). V shed 3 bases and J shed 2 bases, with 14 bases lying between them. The germline V gene encodes CDR1 LGHNA and CDR2 YNFKEQ. This CDR3 contains 15 residues. Here the CDR3 DNA reads TGTGCCAGCAGCCAGAACAGGGAAAACCCCTACGAGCAGTACTTC. Translated: CASSQNRENPYEQYF.

J is TRBJ2-5 and V is TRBV2; possible D gene TRBD1, 6 bases. Germline-derived CDR1 and CDR2 are SNHLY and FYNNEI. Trimming cost V 6 bases and J 5 bases, with 19 bases left between them. This CDR3 has 15 amino acids. The DNA of the CDR3 is TGTGCCAGCAGACCCGGGACATCCCGTTGGGAGACCCAGTACTTC. Its protein product is CASRPGTSRWETQYF.

This rearrangement joins TRBV9 to TRBJ2-7; 9 bases line up with TRBD1. V was pared by 3 bases and J by 4 bases, with 5 bases of the junction left unmatched. The CDR3 is 14 amino acids. The germline gives CDR1 SGDLS, CDR2 YYNGEE. CDR3 nucleotide sequence: TGTGCCAGCAGCGAAACAGGGGGCCCTTACGAGCAGTACTTC. Protein: CASSETGGPYEQYF.

This chain joins TRBV6-5 and TRBJ2-7, with D possibly being TRBD1 (5 bases). This CDR3 spans 16 amino acids. Germline V gene sequence: CDR1 MNHEY, CDR2 SVGAGI. V lost 0 bases and J 4 bases, leaving 16 bases between the germline ends. DNA of the CDR3: TGTGCCAGCAGTTACTCGGCAGGGCAGTCCCTTTACGAGCAGTACTTC. As protein: CASSYSAGQSLYEQYF.

The chain joins TRBV16 to TRBJ2-7, with D maybe TRBD1 (7 bases). Looked up from germline, CDR1 is KGHSY and CDR2 is FQNENV. CDR3 size: 14 residues. Trimming stripped 0 bases from V and 6 bases from J, with 12 bases between. The CDR3 here is CASSQSAGGLEQYF. The CDR3 region has the DNA TGTGCCAGCAGCCAATCCGCAGGGGGGCTCGAGCAGTACTTC.

This chain joins TRBV9 and TRBJ2-3; D might be TRBD2 (5 bases). Germline values: CDR1 SGDLS, CDR2 YYNGEE. Trimming shortened V by 3 bases and J by 5 bases, and 19 bases separated the two germline ends. This CDR3 has 16 amino acids. CDR3 sequence: CASSATGWAIGDTQYF. The CDR3 nucleotides read TGTGCCAGCAGCGCCACGGGGTGGGCTATTGGAGATACGCAGTATTTT.

This clone occurred once. The genes are TRBV7-9 and TRBJ2-7; no clear D. CDR3 length equals 12 residues. The V gene's germline CDR1 is SEHNR and CDR2 FQNEAQ (reference sequence). V lost 5 bases and J lost 1, with 6 bases in between. Here the CDR3 DNA reads TGTGCCAGCAGCCCACAGTCCTACGAGCAGTACTTC. As protein: CASSPQSYEQYF.

The J gene is TRBJ2-7, the V gene TRBV27, with 7 bases fitting TRBD1. Trimming cost V 5 bases and J 2 bases; bases outside gene matches: 9. This CDR3 spans 15 amino acids. Germline loops: CDR1 MNHEY, CDR2 SMNVEV (reference sequence). In DNA, the CDR3 is TGTGCCAGCAGTAACCTTAGGGGACAGACCTACGAGCAGTACTTC. This encodes CASSNLRGQTYEQYF.

The chain recombines TRBV29-1 with TRBJ1-1; D perhaps matches TRBD1 (6 bases). CDR3 length: 12 residues. Trimming shortened V by 7 bases and J by 5 bases, and 14 bases separated the two germline ends. Germline V gene lookup returns CDR1 SQVTM and CDR2 ANQGSEA. CDR3 bases: TGCAGCGACTTACAGGGTCGGACTGAAGCTTTCTTT. Protein sequence: CSDLQGRTEAFF.

V is TRBV29-1 and J is TRBJ1-3; 7 nucleotides line up with TRBD1. J lost 0 bases, V lost 6 bases, and 5 bases had no gene match. The CDR3 is 14 amino acids. From germline, CDR1 is SQVTM and CDR2 ANQGSEA. The CDR3 protein is CSVVGTDSGNTIYF. In DNA form, the CDR3 reads TGCAGCGTCGTTGGGACAGACTCTGGAAACACCATATATTTT. The variable domain in full, completed from reference TRBV29-1 and TRBJ1-3, reads SAVISQKPSRDICQRGTSLTIQCQVDSQVTMMFWYRQQPGQSLTLIATANQGSEATYESGFVIDKFPISRPNLTFSTLTVSNMSPEDSSIYLCSVVGTDSGNTIYFGEGSWLTVV.

This chain uses TRBV27 with TRBJ1-2; 7 nucleotides agree with TRBD1. The CDR3 length is 13 residues. Looked up from germline, CDR1 is MNHEY and CDR2 is SMNVEV (reference sequence). V lost 2 bases to trimming and J lost 5 bases; unmatched junction nucleotides: 2. Written as DNA, the CDR3 is TGTGCCAGCAGTTTAGCGACAGGGTATGGCTACACCTTC. Its protein product is CASSLATGYGYTF.

This chain links TRBV13 with TRBJ2-7; weak D call: TRBD1 (6 bases). Trimming took off 3 bases at V and 1 base at J, with 16 bases between the two ends. Germline CDR1 is PRHDT and CDR2 is FYEKMQ (reference sequence). CDR3 length: 16 residues. Here the CDR3 reads CASSLTGLATSYEQYF. The CDR3 nucleotides read TGTGCCAGCAGCTTGACAGGTCTCGCGACGTCCTACGAGCAGTACTTC.

The chain joins TRBV5-8 to TRBJ1-5, with D unclear. This CDR3 comprises 15 residues. The V end lost 4 bases, the J end lost 2 bases, and 13 bases lay between the germline ends. The germline V gene encodes CDR1 SGHTS and CDR2 YDEGEE. CDR3 loop: CASSPPYEGNQPQHF. The CDR3 DNA follows: TGTGCCAGCAGCCCGCCCTATGAGGGCAATCAGCCCCAGCATTTT.

The genes are TRBV7-6 and TRBJ2-7, with a tentative D call TRBD2 (6 bases). CDR1 SGHVS and CDR2 FNYEAQ come from the germline V gene. There are 14 residues in the CDR3. V lost 1 base, J lost 5 bases, and 12 bases lay in between. The CDR3 bases are TGTGCCAGCAGCTTAGAACGGAGGGCCAACGAGCAGTACTTC. Translating gives CASSLERRANEQYF.